What follows is one T cell receptor beta chain and its context. The antigen remains unidentified. A single record per CDR3 protein comes from TCRdb applying MiXCR to the 5' RACE reads. The table includes hundreds of thousands of distinct CDR3 sequences, 8.6% detected once. This sample is drawn from a study of identical twins. Whole-study results and caveats: In zero-insertion analyses, partial confounding could arise from invariant MAIT and iNKT cells. These conclusions were based on statistical analysis (cross-sectional, not following the same donors).

This CDR3 comprises 11 residues. With 4 bases removed from V and 8 bases from J, the gap between germline ends came to 7 bases. The germline CDR1 and CDR2 sequences are SGHDT and YYEEEE. The same data also went into a second study, on yellow fever vaccine responses in identical twins.

The sequenced material came from PBMCs. The chain links TRBV5-6 to TRBJ2-1; D is perhaps TRBD2 (5 bases). The source is a young woman in good health. The CDR3 bases are TGTGCCAGCAGCCAGAGGGATGAGCAGTTCTTC. Translating it yields CASSQRDEQFF.